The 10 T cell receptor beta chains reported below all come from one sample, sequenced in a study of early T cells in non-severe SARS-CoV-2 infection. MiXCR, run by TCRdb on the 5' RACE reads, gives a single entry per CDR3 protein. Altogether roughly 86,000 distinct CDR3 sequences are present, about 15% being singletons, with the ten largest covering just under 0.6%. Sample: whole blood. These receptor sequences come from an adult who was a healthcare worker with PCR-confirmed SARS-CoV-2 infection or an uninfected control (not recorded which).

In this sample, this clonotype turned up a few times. The CDR3 DNA follows: TGTGCCAGCAGCCAAGATACGTACTGGGAAAAACTGTTTTTT. Translated, it gives CASSQDTYWEKLFF. The rearrangement joins TRBV3-1 to TRBJ1-4; D is unresolved. The CDR3 runs to 14 residues. Germline values: CDR1 LGHDT, CDR2 YNNKEL (reference sequence). V was shortened by 0 bases and J by 8 bases, with 10 bases between the two germline ends.

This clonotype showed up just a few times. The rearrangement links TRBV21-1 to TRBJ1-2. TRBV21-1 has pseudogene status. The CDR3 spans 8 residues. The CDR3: CASSTKAF. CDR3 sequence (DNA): TGTGCCAGCAGCACTAAGGCATTC.

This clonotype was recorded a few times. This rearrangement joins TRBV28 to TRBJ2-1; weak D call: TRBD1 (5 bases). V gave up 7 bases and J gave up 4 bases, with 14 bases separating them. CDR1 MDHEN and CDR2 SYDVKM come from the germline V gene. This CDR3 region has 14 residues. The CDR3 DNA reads TGTGCCAGCATCGTCAGGGCTGGATACAATGAGCAGTTCTTC. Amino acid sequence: CASIVRAGYNEQFF.

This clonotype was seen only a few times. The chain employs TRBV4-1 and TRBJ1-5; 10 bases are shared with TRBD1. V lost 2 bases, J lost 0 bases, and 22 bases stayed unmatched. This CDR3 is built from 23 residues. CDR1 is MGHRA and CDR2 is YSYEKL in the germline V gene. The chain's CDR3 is CASSQNRYRDRGREINSNQPQHF. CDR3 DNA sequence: TGCGCCAGCAGCCAAAACCGATACCGGGACAGGGGCCGAGAAATAAATAGCAATCAGCCCCAGCATTTT.

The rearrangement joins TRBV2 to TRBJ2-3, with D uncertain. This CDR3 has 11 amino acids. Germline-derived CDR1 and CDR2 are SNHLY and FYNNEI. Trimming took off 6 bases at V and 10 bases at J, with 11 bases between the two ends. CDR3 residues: CASRVAGPQYF. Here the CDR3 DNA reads TGTGCCAGCAGAGTAGCTGGTCCGCAGTATTTT.

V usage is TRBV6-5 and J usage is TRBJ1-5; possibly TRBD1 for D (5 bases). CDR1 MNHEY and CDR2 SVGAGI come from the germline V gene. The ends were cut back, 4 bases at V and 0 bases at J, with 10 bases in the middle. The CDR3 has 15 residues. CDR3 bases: TGTGCCAGCAGTTTTGGGAGGGGTAGCAATCAGCCCCAGCATTTT. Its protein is CASSFGRGSNQPQHF.

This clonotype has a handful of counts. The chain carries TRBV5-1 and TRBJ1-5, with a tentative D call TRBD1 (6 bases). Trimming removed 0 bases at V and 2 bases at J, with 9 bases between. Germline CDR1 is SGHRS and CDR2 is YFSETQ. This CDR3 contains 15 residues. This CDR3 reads CASSLVSGGNQPQHF. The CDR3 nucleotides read TGCGCCAGCAGCTTGGTCTCAGGGGGCAATCAGCCCCAGCATTTT. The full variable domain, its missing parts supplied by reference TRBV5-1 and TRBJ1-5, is KAGVTQTPRYLIKTRGQQVTLSCSPISGHRSVSWYQQTPGQGLQFLFEYFSETQRNKGNFPGRFSGRQFSNSRSEMNVSTLELGDSALYLCASSLVSGGNQPQHFGDGTRLSIL.

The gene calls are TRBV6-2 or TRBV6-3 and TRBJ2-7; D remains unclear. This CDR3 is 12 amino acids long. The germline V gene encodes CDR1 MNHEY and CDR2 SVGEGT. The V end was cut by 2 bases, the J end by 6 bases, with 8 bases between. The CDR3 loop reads CASSYVGREQYV. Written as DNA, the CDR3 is TGTGCCAGCAGTTACGTAGGTCGCGAGCAGTACGTC.

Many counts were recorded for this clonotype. Here the CDR3 reads CASSPVSADTQYF. The CDR3 DNA follows: TGTGCCAGCTCACCAGTCAGCGCAGATACGCAGTATTTT. The gene calls are TRBV18 and TRBJ2-3; D is uncertain. Germline assignment: CDR1 KGHSH and CDR2 LQKENI. The CDR3 is 13 residues long. V was pared by 2 bases and J by 4 bases, with 7 bases between.

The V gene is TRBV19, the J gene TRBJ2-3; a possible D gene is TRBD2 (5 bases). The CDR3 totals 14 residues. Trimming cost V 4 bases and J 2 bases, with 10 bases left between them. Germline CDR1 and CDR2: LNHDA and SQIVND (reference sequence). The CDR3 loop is CASSNTGNTDTQYF. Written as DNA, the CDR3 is TGTGCCAGTAGTAACACCGGGAACACAGATACGCAGTATTTT.